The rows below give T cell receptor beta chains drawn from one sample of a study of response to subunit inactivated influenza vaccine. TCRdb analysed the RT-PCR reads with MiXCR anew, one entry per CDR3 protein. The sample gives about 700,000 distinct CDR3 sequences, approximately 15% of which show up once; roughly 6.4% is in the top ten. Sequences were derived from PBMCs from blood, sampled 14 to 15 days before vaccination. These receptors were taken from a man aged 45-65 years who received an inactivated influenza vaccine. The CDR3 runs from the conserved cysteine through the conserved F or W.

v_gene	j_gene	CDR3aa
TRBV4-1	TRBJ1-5	CASSRTGVNQPQHF
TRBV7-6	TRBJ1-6	CASSSTTFGKGLHF
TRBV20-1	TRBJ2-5	CSAVTSGRVAETQYF
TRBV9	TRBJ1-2	CASSVTVGDYGYTF
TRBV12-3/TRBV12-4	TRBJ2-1	CASSLSGGARNEQFF
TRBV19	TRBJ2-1	CASSEGLANEQFF
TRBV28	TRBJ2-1	CASSLYGFEQFF
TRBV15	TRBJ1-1	CATSSRDGLMNTEAFF
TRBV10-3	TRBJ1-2	CAISESTSQEGYTF
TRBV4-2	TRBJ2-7	CASSQATGTNNYEQYF
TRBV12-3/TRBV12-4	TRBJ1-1	CASSFQVVTEAFF
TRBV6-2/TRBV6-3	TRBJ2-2	CASSYGRGPGELFF
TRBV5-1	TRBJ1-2	CASSLGGVSYGYTF
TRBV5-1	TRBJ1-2	CASSLGGLIDGYTF
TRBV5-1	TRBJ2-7	CASRPTALDEQYF
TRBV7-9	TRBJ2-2	CASSLSSRARNTGELFF
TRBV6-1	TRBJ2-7	CASSERVAFSGTYEQYF
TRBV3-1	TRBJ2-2	CASSTGTLGTGELFF
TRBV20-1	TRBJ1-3	CSARVGAAGNTIYF
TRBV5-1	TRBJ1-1	CASSLAASNTEAFF
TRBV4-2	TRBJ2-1	CASSQELPSYNEQFF
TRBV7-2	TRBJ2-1	CASSATSGISTNEQFF
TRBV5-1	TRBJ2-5	CASSLRGLAGAEKTQYF
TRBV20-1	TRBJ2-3	CSAHREAQYF
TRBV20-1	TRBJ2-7	CSASGLAAGEQYF
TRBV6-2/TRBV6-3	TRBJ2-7	CASSPRQGIYEQYF
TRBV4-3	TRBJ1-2	CASSQEVGAGNYGYTF